The next 7 T cell receptor beta chains were all read from a single sample in a study of blood T cells in healthy people across ages. Then a second PCR, running roughly 6 to 12 cycles, was carried out with a sample-barcoded 5' primer and a J-beta primer mix. Each CDR3 protein gets one entry after TCRdb re-called the 5' RACE reads with MiXCR. The sample includes around 1,600,000 distinct CDR3 sequences, roughly 43% of them seen just once. Input material: blood. These receptors all come from a woman between 18 and 29 years old in good health.

The chain carries TRBV20-1 and TRBJ2-3; TRBD2 matches 7 bases. The CDR3 length is 15 residues. From germline, CDR1 is DFQATT and CDR2 SNEGSKA (reference sequence). Trimming removed 3 bases from V and 1 base from J; junction bases left unmatched: 7. The CDR3 reads CSASGGRGRTDTQYF. In DNA, the CDR3 is TGCAGTGCTAGTGGGGGGAGGGGCCGCACAGATACGCAGTATTTT.

This clonotype appeared a few times. The rearrangement links TRBV9 to TRBJ2-7; D is possibly TRBD2 (6 bases). Trimming shortened V by 4 bases and J by 5 bases, and 13 bases separated the two germline ends. The CDR3 contains 13 residues. Germline CDR1 SGDLS, CDR2 YYNGEE. DNA of the CDR3: TGTGCCAGCAGCACTGGACTAAATCACGAGCAGTACTTC. It yields the protein CASSTGLNHEQYF. The full variable domain, rest sourced from reference TRBV9 and TRBJ2-7, is DSGVTQTPKHLITATGQRVTLRCSPRSGDLSVYWYQQSLDQGLQFLIQYYNGEERAKGNILERFSAQQFPDLHSELNLSSLELGDSALYFCASSTGLNHEQYFGPGTRLTVT.

The gene calls are TRBV6-5 and TRBJ2-1, with 10 positions matching TRBD1. This CDR3 contains 16 residues. Trimming removed 0 bases from V and 9 bases from J; junction bases left unmatched: 8. From germline, CDR1 is MNHEY and CDR2 SVGAGI. CDR3 DNA: TGTGCCAGCAGTTACTCCGCGGGACAGGGGTTAAGTGAGCAGTTCTTC. It encodes CASSYSAGQGLSEQFF.

V is TRBV20-1 and J is TRBJ2-6; D not certain. V shed 0 bases and J shed 2 bases, with 11 bases lying between them. This CDR3 spans 16 amino acids. The germline CDR1 and CDR2 sequences are DFQATT and SNEGSKA (reference sequence). The CDR3 DNA reads TGCAGTGCTAGAGACGGAAGTCGGCCTGGGGCCAACGTCCTGACTTTC. Its protein is CSARDGSRPGANVLTF.

This chain joins TRBV24-1 and TRBJ1-1; D gene unclear. The CDR3 is made up of 11 amino acids. Germline lookup yields CDR1 KGHDR and CDR2 SFDVKD. The V end was cut by 7 bases, the J end by 5 bases, with 7 bases between. The CDR3 DNA is TGTGCCACCAGACCACGGACTGAAGCTTTCTTT. It is translated as CATRPRTEAFF.

This clonotype came up a few times. The genes are TRBV4-3 and TRBJ2-3; 14 nucleotides align to TRBD2. From germline, CDR1 is LGHNA and CDR2 YSLEER. The CDR3 covers 16 residues. The junction had 5 bases not matched to a gene; V was cut back by 5 bases and J by 4 bases. The CDR3 DNA reads as TGCGCCAGCAGCGCCGGACTAGCGGGAGGCGCAGATACGCAGTATTTT. Translating it yields CASSAGLAGGADTQYF.

The chain uses TRBV3-1 and TRBJ2-2; D is possibly TRBD1 (6 bases). This CDR3 comprises 14 residues. Trimming removed 6 bases at V and 6 bases at J, with 14 bases between. Looked up from germline, CDR1 is LGHDT and CDR2 is YNNKEL (reference sequence). The CDR3 region is CASRPHRDPGELFF. CDR3 DNA: TGTGCCAGCAGACCACACAGGGATCCCGGGGAGCTGTTTTTT.